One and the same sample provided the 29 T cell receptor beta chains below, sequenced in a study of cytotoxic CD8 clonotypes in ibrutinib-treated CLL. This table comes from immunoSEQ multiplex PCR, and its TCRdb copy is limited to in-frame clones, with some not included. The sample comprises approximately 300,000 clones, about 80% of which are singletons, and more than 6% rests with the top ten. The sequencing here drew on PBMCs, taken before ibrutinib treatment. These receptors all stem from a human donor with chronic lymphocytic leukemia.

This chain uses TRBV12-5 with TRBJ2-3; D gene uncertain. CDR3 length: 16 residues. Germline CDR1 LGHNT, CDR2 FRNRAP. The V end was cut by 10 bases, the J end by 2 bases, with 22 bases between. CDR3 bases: TGTGCTACCCATCGAGGACGTCGGACCTACACAGATACGCAGTATTTT. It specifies CATHRGRRTYTDTQYF.

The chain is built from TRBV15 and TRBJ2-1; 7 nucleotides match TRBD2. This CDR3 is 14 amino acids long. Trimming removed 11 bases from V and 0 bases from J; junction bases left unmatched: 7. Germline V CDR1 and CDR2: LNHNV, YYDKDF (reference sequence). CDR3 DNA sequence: TGTGCCGCGGCTGAGCGGGACTCCTACAATGAGCAGTTCTTC. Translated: CAAAERDSYNEQFF.

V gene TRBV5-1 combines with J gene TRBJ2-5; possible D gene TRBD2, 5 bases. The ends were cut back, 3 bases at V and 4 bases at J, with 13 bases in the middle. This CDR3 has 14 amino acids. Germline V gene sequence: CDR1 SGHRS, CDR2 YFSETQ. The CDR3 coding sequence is TGCGCCAGCAGCTCGCCCCGGGGTACAGAGACCCAGTACTTC. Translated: CASSSPRGTETQYF.

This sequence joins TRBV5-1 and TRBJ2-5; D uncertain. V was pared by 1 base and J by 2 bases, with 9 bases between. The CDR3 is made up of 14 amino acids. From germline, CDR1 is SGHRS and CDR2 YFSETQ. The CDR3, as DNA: TGCGCCAGCAGCTTGAGGGCAGAACAAGAGACCCAGTACTTC. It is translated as CASSLRAEQETQYF. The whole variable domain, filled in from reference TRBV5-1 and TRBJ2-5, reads KAGVTQTPRYLIKTRGQQVTLSCSPISGHRSVSWYQQTPGQGLQFLFEYFSETQRNKGNFPGRFSGRQFSNSRSEMNVSTLELGDSALYLCASSLRAEQETQYFGPGTRLLVL.

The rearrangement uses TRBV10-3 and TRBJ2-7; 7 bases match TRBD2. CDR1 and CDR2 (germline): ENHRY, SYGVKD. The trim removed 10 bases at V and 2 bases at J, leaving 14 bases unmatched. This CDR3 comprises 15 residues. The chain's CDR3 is CATQRLAGEAYEQYF. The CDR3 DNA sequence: TGTGCCACTCAAAGGTTGGCGGGAGAGGCCTACGAGCAGTACTTC.

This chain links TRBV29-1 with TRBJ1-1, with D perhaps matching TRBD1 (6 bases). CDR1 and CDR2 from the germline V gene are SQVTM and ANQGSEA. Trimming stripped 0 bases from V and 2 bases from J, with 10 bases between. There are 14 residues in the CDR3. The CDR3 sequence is CSVEDMGHNTEAFF. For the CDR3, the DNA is TGCAGCGTTGAAGATATGGGACATAACACTGAAGCTTTCTTT.

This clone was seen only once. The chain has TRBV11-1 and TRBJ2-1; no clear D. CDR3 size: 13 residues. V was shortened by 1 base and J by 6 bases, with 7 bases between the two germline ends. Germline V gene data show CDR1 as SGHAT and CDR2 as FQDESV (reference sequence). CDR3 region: CASSLESFNEQFF. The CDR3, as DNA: TGTGCCAGCAGCTTAGAATCTTTCAATGAGCAGTTCTTC. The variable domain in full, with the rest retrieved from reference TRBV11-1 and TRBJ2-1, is EAEVAQSPRYKITEKSQAVAFWCDPISGHATLYWYRQILGQGPELLVQFQDESVVDDSQLPKDRFSAERLKGVDSTLKIQPAELGDSAMYLCASSLESFNEQFFGPGTRLTVL.

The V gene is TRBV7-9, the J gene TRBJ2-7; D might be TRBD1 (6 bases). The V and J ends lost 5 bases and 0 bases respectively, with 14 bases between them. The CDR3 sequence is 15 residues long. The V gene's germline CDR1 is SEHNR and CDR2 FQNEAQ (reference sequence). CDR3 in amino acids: CASSLRQESSYEQYF. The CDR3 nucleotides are TGTGCCAGCAGCCTGAGACAGGAGAGCTCCTACGAGCAGTACTTC. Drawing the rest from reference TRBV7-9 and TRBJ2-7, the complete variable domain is DTGVSQNPRHKITKRGQNVTFRCDPISEHNRLYWYRQTLGQGPEFLTYFQNEAQLEKSRLLSDRFSAERPKGSFSTLEIQRTEQGDSAMYLCASSLRQESSYEQYFGPGTRLTVT.

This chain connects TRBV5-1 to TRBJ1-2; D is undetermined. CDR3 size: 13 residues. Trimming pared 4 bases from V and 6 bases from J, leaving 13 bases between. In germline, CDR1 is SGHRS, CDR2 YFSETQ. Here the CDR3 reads CASSPGWQDGYTF. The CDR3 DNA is TGCGCCAGCAGCCCCGGTTGGCAAGATGGCTACACCTTC.

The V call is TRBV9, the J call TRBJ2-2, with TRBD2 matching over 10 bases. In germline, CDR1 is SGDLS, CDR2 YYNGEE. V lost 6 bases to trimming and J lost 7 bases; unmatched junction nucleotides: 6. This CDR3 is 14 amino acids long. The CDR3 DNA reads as TGTGCCAGCACCTTAGCGGGAGGAGTCGGGGAGCTGTTTTTT. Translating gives CASTLAGGVGELFF.

The CDR3 bases are TGTGCCAGCTGGGGGCTAGCGGGAGCCAATGAGCAGTTCTTC. This gives the protein CASWGLAGANEQFF. This sequence joins TRBV28 and TRBJ2-1; TRBD2 matches 10 bases. Germline lookup yields CDR1 MDHEN and CDR2 SYDVKM. This CDR3 is built from 14 residues. V lost 8 bases to trimming and J lost 6 bases; unmatched junction nucleotides: 7.

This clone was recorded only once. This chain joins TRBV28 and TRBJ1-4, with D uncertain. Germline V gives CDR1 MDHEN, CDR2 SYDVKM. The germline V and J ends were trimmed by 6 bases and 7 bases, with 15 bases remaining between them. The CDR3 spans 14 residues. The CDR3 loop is CASRNQPGSEKLFF. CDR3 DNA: TGTGCCAGCAGAAATCAACCCGGGAGTGAAAAACTGTTTTTT.

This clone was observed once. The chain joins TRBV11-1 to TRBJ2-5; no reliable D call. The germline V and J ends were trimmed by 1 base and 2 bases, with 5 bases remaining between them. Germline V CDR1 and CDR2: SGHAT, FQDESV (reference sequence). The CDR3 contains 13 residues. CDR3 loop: CASSLVAQETQYF. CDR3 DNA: TGTGCCAGCAGCTTAGTTGCACAAGAGACCCAGTACTTC.

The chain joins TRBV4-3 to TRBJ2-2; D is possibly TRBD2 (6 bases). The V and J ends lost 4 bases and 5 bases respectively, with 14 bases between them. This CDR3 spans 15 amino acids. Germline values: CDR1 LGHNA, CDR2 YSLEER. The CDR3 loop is CASSLMAGRTGELFF. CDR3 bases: TGCGCCAGCAGCCTTATGGCAGGGAGGACCGGGGAGCTGTTTTTT.

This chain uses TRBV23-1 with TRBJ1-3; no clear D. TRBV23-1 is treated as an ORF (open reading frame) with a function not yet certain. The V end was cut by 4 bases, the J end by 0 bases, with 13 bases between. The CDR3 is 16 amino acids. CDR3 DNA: TGCGCCAGCAGTCTAGTAGGGAGGTTCTCTGGAAACACCATATATTTT. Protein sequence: CASSLVGRFSGNTIYF.

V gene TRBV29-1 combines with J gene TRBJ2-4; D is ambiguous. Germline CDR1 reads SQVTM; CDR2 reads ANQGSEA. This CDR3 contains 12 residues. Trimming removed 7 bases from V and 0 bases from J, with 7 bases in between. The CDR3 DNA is TGCAGCGCCTTCGGAGCCAAAAACATTCAGTACTTC. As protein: CSAFGAKNIQYF.

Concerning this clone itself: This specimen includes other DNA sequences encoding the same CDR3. DNA for the CDR3: TGCAGTGCTAGAACAGCCGGCGAGCAGTACTTC. It codes for CSARTAGEQYF. This chain uses TRBV20-1 with TRBJ2-7; no definite D call. Germline V lookup: CDR1 DFQATT, CDR2 SNEGSKA (reference sequence). The V gene lost 2 bases and the J gene lost 6 bases, with 8 bases spanning the gap. This CDR3 has 11 amino acids.

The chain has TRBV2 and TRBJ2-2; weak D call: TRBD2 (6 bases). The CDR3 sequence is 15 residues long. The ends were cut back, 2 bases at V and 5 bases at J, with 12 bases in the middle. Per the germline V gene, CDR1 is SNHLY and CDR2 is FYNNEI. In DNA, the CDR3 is TGTGCCAGCAGTGAAACGGGGACTTCGACCGGGGAGCTGTTTTTT. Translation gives CASSETGTSTGELFF.

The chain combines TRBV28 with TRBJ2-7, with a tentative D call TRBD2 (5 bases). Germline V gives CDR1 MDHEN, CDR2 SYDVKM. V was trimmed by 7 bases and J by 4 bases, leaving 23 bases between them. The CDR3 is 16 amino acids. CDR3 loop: CASITGSPHLIYEQYF. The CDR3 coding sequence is TGTGCCAGCATCACGGGGAGCCCCCACCTCATATACGAGCAGTACTTC.

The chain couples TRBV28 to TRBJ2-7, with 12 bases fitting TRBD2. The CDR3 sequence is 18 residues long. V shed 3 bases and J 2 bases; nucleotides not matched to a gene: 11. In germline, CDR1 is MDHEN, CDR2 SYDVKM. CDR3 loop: CASSFTGGLAGNPYEQYF. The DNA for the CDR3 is TGTGCCAGCAGTTTCACAGGAGGACTAGCGGGAAACCCCTACGAGCAGTACTTC.

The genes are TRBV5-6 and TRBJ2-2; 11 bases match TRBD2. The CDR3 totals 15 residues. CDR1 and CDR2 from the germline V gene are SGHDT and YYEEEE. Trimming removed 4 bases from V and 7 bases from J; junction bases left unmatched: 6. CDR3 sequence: CASSVLAGEGGELFF. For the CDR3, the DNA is TGTGCCAGCAGCGTACTAGCGGGAGAGGGCGGGGAGCTGTTTTTT.

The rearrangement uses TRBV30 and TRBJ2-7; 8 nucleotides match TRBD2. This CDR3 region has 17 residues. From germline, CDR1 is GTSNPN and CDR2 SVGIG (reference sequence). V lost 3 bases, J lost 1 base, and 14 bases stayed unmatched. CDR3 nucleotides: TGTGCCTGGAGCAAACTACCTCATAGCGGGAAATCCTACGAGCAGTACTTC. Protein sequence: CAWSKLPHSGKSYEQYF.

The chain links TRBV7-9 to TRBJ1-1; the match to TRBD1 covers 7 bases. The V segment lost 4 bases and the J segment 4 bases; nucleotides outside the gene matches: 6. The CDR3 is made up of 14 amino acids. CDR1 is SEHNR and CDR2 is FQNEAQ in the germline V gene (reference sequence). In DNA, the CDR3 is TGTGCCAGCAGCTACCAGGGGGGAGTCACTGAAGCTTTCTTT. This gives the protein CASSYQGGVTEAFF.

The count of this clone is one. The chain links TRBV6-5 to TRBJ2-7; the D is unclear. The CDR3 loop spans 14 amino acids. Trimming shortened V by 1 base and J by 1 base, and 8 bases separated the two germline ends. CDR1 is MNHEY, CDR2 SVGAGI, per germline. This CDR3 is CASSYLRNSYEQYF. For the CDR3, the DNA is TGTGCCAGCAGTTACTTGCGGAATTCCTACGAGCAGTACTTC.

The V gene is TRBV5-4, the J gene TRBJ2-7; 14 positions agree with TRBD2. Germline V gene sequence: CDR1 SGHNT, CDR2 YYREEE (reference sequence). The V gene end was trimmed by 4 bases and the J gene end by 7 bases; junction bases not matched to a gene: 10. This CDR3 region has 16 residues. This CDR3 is CASSKEGLAGVREQYF. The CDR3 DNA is TGTGCCAGCAGCAAGGAGGGACTAGCGGGAGTTCGGGAGCAGTACTTC.

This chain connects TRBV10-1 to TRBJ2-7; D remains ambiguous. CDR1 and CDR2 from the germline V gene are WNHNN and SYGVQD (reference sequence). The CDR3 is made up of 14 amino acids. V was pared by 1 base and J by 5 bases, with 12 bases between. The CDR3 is CASSELVGLDEQYF. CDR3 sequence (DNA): TGCGCCAGCAGTGAGTTGGTTGGGTTGGACGAGCAGTACTTC.

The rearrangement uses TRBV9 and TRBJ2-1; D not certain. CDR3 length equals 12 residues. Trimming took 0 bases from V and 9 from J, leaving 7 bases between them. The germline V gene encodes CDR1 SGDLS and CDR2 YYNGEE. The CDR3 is CASSVGGLEQFF. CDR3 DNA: TGTGCCAGCAGCGTAGGAGGTCTTGAGCAGTTCTTC.

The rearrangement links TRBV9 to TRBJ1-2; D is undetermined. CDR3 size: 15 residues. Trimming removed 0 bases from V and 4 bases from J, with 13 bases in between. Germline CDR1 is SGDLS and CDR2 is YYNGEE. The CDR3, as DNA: TGTGCCAGCAGCGTAGGTCCCACAACCGGCTATGGCTACACCTTC. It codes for CASSVGPTTGYGYTF.

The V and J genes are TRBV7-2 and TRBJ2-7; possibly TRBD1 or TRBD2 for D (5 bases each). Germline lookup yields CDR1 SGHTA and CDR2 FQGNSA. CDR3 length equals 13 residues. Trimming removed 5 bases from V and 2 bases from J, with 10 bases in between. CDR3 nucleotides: TGTGCCAGCAGCCCTCCGGGGCCCTACGAGCAGTACTTC. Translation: CASSPPGPYEQYF.